This T cell receptor (beta chain) is drawn from a study of response to subunit inactivated influenza vaccine. This clonotype was counted many times. MiXCR, run by TCRdb on the RT-PCR reads, gives a single entry per CDR3 protein. The sample shows roughly 460,000 distinct CDR3 sequences, approximately 11% of them seen only once. Sample: PBMCs from blood, taken about 40 days after vaccination. This clonotype was sampled from a man over 45 who received an inactivated influenza vaccine.

The CDR3 spells CASSLAAADTQYF. DNA for the CDR3: TGTGCCAGCAGCTTAGCAGCAGCAGATACGCAGTATTTT. The chain couples TRBV7-2 to TRBJ2-3; D remains unclear. Deletions cut 0 bases from V and 4 bases from J, with 5 bases between. The CDR3 is made up of 13 amino acids. CDR1 SGHTA and CDR2 FQGNSA come from the germline V gene.